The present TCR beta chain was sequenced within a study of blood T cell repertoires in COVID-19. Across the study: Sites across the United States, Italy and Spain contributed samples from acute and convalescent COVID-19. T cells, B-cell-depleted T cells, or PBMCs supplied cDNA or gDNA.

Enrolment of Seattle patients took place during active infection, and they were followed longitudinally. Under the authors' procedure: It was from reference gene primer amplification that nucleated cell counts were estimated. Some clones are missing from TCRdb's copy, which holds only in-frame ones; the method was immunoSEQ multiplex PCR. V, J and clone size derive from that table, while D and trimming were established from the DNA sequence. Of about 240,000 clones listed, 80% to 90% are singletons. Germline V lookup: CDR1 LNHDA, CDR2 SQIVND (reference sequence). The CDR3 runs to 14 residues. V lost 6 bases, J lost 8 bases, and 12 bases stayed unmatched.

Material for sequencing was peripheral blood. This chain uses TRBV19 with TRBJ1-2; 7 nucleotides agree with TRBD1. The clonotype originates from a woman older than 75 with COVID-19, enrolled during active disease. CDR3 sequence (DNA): TGTGCCAGTAGAACGGCTGACAGGGTTCAGGGCTACACCTTC. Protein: CASRTADRVQGYTF.